This record looks at one T cell receptor beta chain sequence and its context. There are 16 residues in the CDR3. CDR1 is SNHLY and CDR2 is FYNNEI in the germline V gene. The germline V and J ends were trimmed by 2 bases and 7 bases, with 20 bases remaining between them. This sample was taken from a study of T cell changes during pregnancy in multiple sclerosis. Data came from immunoSEQ multiplex PCR; TCRdb stores just in-frame clones and leaves some out. The repertoire has more than 60,000 clones, about nine tenths of them found once; the top ten carry roughly 1.4%. This material consisted of peripheral blood, taken in the second trimester of pregnancy. V and J are TRBV2 and TRBJ1-2; D possibly corresponds to TRBD1 (6 bases). The receptor comes from a female donor with multiple sclerosis, enrolled in a pregnancy study. The CDR3: CASSETLDDRRFGYTF. CDR3 sequence (DNA): TGTGCCAGCAGTGAAACCCTCGACGACAGGCGATTTGGCTACACCTTC.